What follows is one T cell receptor beta chain and its context. The data were taken from a study of blood T cell repertoires in COVID-19. As for the study in general: Samples taken during acute and convalescent COVID-19 were collected in the United States, Italy and Spain.

The V end lost 2 bases, the J end lost 2 bases, and 16 bases lay between the germline ends. The V gene's germline CDR1 is SGHDT and CDR2 YYEEEE. This CDR3 region has 16 residues. Sequencing was performed with immunoSEQ multiplex PCR; in TCRdb, only in-frame clones are kept and a portion is missing. This sample has 310,000 or so clones, with approximately 84% found just once. The chain couples TRBV5-6 to TRBJ2-5; no clear D gene. This receptor was obtained from a woman aged 30 to 39 who had recovered from COVID-19. Specimen: peripheral blood. This CDR3 reads CASSFTVRREQETQYF. DNA for the CDR3: TGTGCCAGCAGCTTTACCGTGCGCCGTGAACAAGAGACCCAGTACTTC. The full variable domain, rest sourced from reference TRBV5-6 and TRBJ2-5, is DAGVTQSPTHLIKTRGQQVTLRCSPKSGHDTVSWYQQALGQGPQFIFQYYEEEERQRGNFPDRFSGHQFPNYSSELNVNALLLGDSALYLCASSFTVRREQETQYFGPGTRLLVL.